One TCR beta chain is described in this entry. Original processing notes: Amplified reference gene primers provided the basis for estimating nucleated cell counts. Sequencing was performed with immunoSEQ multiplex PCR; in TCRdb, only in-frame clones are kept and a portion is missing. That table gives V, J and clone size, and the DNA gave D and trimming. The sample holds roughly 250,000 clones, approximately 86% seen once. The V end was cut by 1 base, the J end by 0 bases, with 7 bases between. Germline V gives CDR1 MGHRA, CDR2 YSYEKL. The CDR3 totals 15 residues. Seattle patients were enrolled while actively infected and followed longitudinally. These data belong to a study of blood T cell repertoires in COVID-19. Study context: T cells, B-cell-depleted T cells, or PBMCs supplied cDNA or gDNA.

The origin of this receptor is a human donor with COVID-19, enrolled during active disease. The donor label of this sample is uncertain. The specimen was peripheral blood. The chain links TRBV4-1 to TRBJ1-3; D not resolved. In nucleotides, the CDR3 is TGCGCCAGCAGCCAAGGCGAACCCTCTGGAAACACCATATATTTT. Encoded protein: CASSQGEPSGNTIYF.